This T cell receptor (beta chain) originates from a study of response to subunit inactivated influenza vaccine. One entry per CDR3 protein results from TCRdb running MiXCR on the RT-PCR reads. Seen here are over 650,000 distinct CDR3 sequences, 15% to 20% observed once, and the top ten hold approximately 11%. The sequencing here drew on PBMCs from blood, taken 5 to 6 days after vaccination. This TCR was sampled from a man in his fifties who received an inactivated influenza vaccine.

The DNA of the CDR3 is TGTGCCACCAGTGATTGGAGGGGTGGCTACACCTTC. Translation: CATSDWRGGYTF. This rearrangement joins TRBV24-1 to TRBJ1-2, with D possibly matching TRBD1 (5 bases). V shed 2 bases and J shed 7 bases, with 7 bases lying between them. This CDR3 region has 12 residues. Looked up from germline, CDR1 is KGHDR and CDR2 is SFDVKD.